These 18 T cell receptor beta chains share one sample of origin, sequenced in a study of beta chain features in type 1 diabetes. Expressed TCRB transcripts got sequenced, as all isolated RNA was reverse transcribed. TCRdb keeps only in-frame clones here, not all; method: immunoSEQ multiplex PCR. The repertoire holds around 310,000 clones, with approximately 15% as singletons. No cognate antigen is known for these TCRs. Study-wide results and caveats: A moderate, significant TCRB CDR3 shortening appeared in type 1 diabetes across four CD4+ subsets.

The sequenced sample consisted of naive CD4+ T cells from blood. These receptor sequences come from a woman between 18 and 29 years old with type 1 diabetes.

This clone was picked up a small number of times. This chain connects TRBV18 to TRBJ2-5, with a weak D call TRBD2 (5 bases). The CDR3 totals 15 residues. Per the germline V gene, CDR1 is KGHSH and CDR2 is LQKENI. V was cut by 1 base and J by 5 bases, with 14 bases left in between. CDR3 nucleotides: TGTGCCAGCTCACCACTTGGCTCGGAGCGGGAGACCCAGTACTTC. It translates to CASSPLGSERETQYF.

The rearrangement uses TRBV18 and TRBJ2-1, with TRBD2 identical over 15 bases. With V trimmed by 0 bases and J by 9 bases, 3 bases remained unmatched. This CDR3 is built from 16 residues. Germline assignment: CDR1 KGHSH and CDR2 LQKENI. The CDR3 DNA reads as TGTGCCAGCTCACCACCGGGACTAGCGGGGGGCAGTGAGCAGTTCTTC. It codes for CASSPPGLAGGSEQFF. The full variable domain, its missing parts supplied by reference TRBV18 and TRBJ2-1, is NAGVMQNPRHLVRRRGQEARLRCSPMKGHSHVYWYRQLPEEGLKFMVYLQKENIIDESGMPKERFSAEFPKEGPSILRIQQVVRGDSAAYFCASSPPGLAGGSEQFFGPGTRLTVL.

This chain connects TRBV4-3 to TRBJ1-2; D gene uncertain. The germline V gene has CDR1 LGHNA and CDR2 YSLEER. The CDR3 spans 15 residues. V was clipped by 1 base and J by 6 bases, with 15 bases between them. CDR3 nucleotides: TGCGCCAGCAGCCAAGTCACGAGGGAGTGGGATGGCTACACCTTC. This encodes CASSQVTREWDGYTF.

This clone showed up just a few times. The chain couples TRBV9 to TRBJ2-1, with no clear D. Germline CDR1 is SGDLS and CDR2 is YYNGEE. V lost 4 bases and J lost 9, with 23 bases in between. The CDR3 covers 16 residues. The CDR3 DNA reads as TGTGCCAGCAGCCCTAACCCTGCCCTCGGGTTCGGTGAGCAGTTCTTC. Residues: CASSPNPALGFGEQFF.

The V and J genes are TRBV7-8 and TRBJ1-5; 7 nucleotides agree with TRBD1. The J segment lost 2 bases and the V segment lost 5 bases, leaving 3 bases of the junction unmatched. The CDR3 extends over 14 amino acids. Germline loops: CDR1 SGHVS, CDR2 FQNEAQ. In DNA form, the CDR3 reads TGTGCCAGCAGCAATGGGACAGGCAATCAGCCCCAGCATTTT. It translates to CASSNGTGNQPQHF. The whole variable domain, filled in from reference TRBV7-8 and TRBJ1-5, reads GAGVSQSPRYKVAKRGQDVALRCDPISGHVSLFWYQQALGQGPEFLTYFQNEAQLDKSGLPSDRFFAERPEGSVSTLKIQRTQQEDSAVYLCASSNGTGNQPQHFGDGTRLSIL.

This clone was detected a few times. The genes are TRBV10-3 and TRBJ2-1, with D perhaps matching TRBD2 (5 bases). V was trimmed by 4 bases and J by 12 bases, leaving 13 bases between them. This CDR3 has 12 residues. CDR1 ENHRY and CDR2 SYGVKD come from the germline V gene. The CDR3 nucleotides are TGTGCCATCAGTGGGGGAGTTGGGCGGCAGTTCTTC. Translated: CAISGGVGRQFF.

This chain uses TRBV7-2 with TRBJ2-1, with D perhaps matching TRBD2 (5 bases). The germline V and J ends were trimmed by 5 bases and 7 bases, with 21 bases remaining between them. Germline CDR1 SGHTA, CDR2 FQGNSA. The CDR3 loop spans 16 amino acids. CDR3: CASSREPGLPFNEQFF. In DNA form, the CDR3 reads TGTGCCAGCAGCAGGGAGCCCGGACTCCCCTTTAATGAGCAGTTCTTC.

The genes are TRBV7-2 and TRBJ1-2; 7 bases align to TRBD1. Germline assignment: CDR1 SGHTA and CDR2 FQGNSA. This CDR3 region has 12 residues. Losses at the gene ends were 5 bases for V and 10 bases for J; bases not matched to a gene: 7. CDR3 sequence (DNA): TGTGCCAGCAGCCTGATGGGACAGAACTACACCTTC. It yields the protein CASSLMGQNYTF.

This clone occurred a few times. CDR3 region: CASSYGGKGYEQYV. DNA of the CDR3: TGTGCCAGCAGTTACGGGGGGAAAGGGTACGAGCAGTACGTC. This sequence joins TRBV6-5 and TRBJ2-7; a possible D gene is TRBD2 (6 bases). Per germline, CDR1 MNHEY and CDR2 SVGAGI. Trimming took off 2 bases at V and 4 bases at J, with 12 bases between the two ends. This CDR3 has 14 amino acids.

The V gene is TRBV30, the J gene TRBJ1-5, with TRBD1 as a possible D gene (5 bases). The germline V gene has CDR1 GTSNPN and CDR2 SVGIG (reference sequence). This CDR3 comprises 11 residues. The V and J ends lost 0 bases and 11 bases respectively, with 8 bases between them. The DNA of the CDR3 is TGTGCCTGGAGTGTGGGGCAGGCCCAGCATTTT. Its translation: CAWSVGQAQHF.

This clone was picked up a small number of times. This chain uses TRBV11-2 with TRBJ2-3; 9 bases are shared with TRBD1. There are 15 residues in the CDR3. The V and J ends lost 6 bases and 3 bases, in that order; junction bases with no gene match: 7. Germline V gene sequence: CDR1 SGHAT, CDR2 FQNNGV. The CDR3 loop is CASRRGQGITDTQYF. Here the CDR3 DNA reads TGTGCCAGCAGACGGGGACAGGGTATAACAGATACGCAGTATTTT.

In its sample, this clone was seen a few times. This chain joins TRBV11-2 and TRBJ2-3, with 12 bases lining up with TRBD2. J lost 4 bases, V lost 1 base, and 6 bases had no gene match. Germline CDR1 reads SGHAT; CDR2 reads FQNNGV. This CDR3 has 17 amino acids. CDR3 residues: CASSLGRTSGAPDTQYF. CDR3 DNA: TGTGCCAGCAGCTTAGGCCGGACTAGCGGGGCCCCAGATACGCAGTATTTT.

The rearrangement links TRBV20-1 to TRBJ2-7; maybe TRBD1 (5 bases). The CDR3 is made up of 11 amino acids. V gave up 0 bases and J gave up 6 bases, with 6 bases separating them. The germline gives CDR1 DFQATT, CDR2 SNEGSKA (reference sequence). The CDR3, as DNA: TGCAGTGCTAGAGATAGGGGCGAGCAGTACTTC. Amino acids: CSARDRGEQYF.

The V call is TRBV15, the J call TRBJ2-7; 11 positions agree with TRBD1. The V and J ends lost 3 bases and 5 bases, in that order; junction bases with no gene match: 3. The length of the CDR3 is 14 residues. CDR1 is LNHNV, CDR2 YYDKDF, per germline (reference sequence). CDR3: CATSRWDRGNEQYF. The CDR3 bases are TGTGCCACCAGCAGGTGGGACAGGGGGAACGAGCAGTACTTC.

This chain links TRBV2 with TRBJ2-5; TRBD2 might be the D (5 bases). This CDR3 has 13 amino acids. CDR1 SNHLY and CDR2 FYNNEI come from the germline V gene. V lost 6 bases and J lost 7, with 15 bases in between. This CDR3 reads CASSPEAEGTQYF. For the CDR3, the DNA is TGTGCCAGCAGCCCCGAGGCCGAGGGGACCCAGTACTTC. Variable domain in full (rest from reference TRBV2 and TRBJ2-5): EPEVTQTPSHQVTQMGQEVILRCVPISNHLYFYWYRQILGQKVEFLVSFYNNEISEKSEIFDDQFSVERPDGSNFTLKIRSTKLEDSAMYFCASSPEAEGTQYFGPGTRLLVL.

The rearrangement uses TRBV18 and TRBJ1-1; TRBD1 matches 8 bases. V lost 2 bases and J lost 7; bases outside the gene matches: 3. The CDR3 length is 13 residues. Germline V gives CDR1 KGHSH, CDR2 LQKENI. In DNA form, the CDR3 reads TGTGCCAGCTCACCAGGACAGGGAGGTGAAGCTTTCTTT. The encoded protein is CASSPGQGGEAFF.

This clone has just a few counts. The CDR3 protein is CASSDYGWNTGELFF. CDR3 bases: TGTGCCAGCAGTGACTACGGGTGGAACACCGGGGAGCTGTTTTTT. The chain couples TRBV2 to TRBJ2-2; D not resolved. Trimming took off 3 bases at V and 1 base at J, with 9 bases between the two ends. This CDR3 is built from 15 residues. The germline V gene encodes CDR1 SNHLY and CDR2 FYNNEI.

The CDR3 region is CATSRDHAGSYEQYF. The CDR3 DNA sequence: TGTGCCACCAGCAGAGATCACGCAGGTTCCTACGAGCAGTACTTC. J is TRBJ2-7 and V is TRBV15; unclear D gene. The CDR3 has 15 residues. Per germline, CDR1 LNHNV and CDR2 YYDKDF (reference sequence). V was trimmed by 0 bases and J by 1 base, leaving 10 bases between them. Together with reference TRBV15 and TRBJ2-7, the CDR3 gives the full variable domain: DAMVIQNPRYQVTQFGKPVTLSCSQTLNHNVMYWYQQKSSQAPKLLFHYYDKDFNNEADTPDNFQSRRPNTSFCFLDIRSPGLGDTAMYLCATSRDHAGSYEQYFGPGTRLTVT.